The 30 T cell receptor beta chains presented below share a single source sample, sequenced in a study of blood T cells in healthy people across ages. For the second PCR, which ran for about 6 to 12 cycles, a sample-barcoded 5' primer and a J-beta primer mix were used. TCRdb redid the calling of the 5' RACE reads with MiXCR, one entry per CDR3 protein. The sample shows 890,000 or so distinct CDR3 sequences, approximately 59% of them seen only once. Source material: blood. The origin of the receptors is a man under 40 in good health.

The CDR3 coding sequence is TGTGCCAGCAGCCCAACGGGACATGGGGCCTCCACAGATACGCAGTATTTT. Protein: CASSPTGHGASTDTQYF. V gene TRBV9 combines with J gene TRBJ2-3; D is possibly TRBD1 (6 bases). V dropped 4 bases and J dropped 2 bases, with 20 bases sitting between them. Germline values: CDR1 SGDLS, CDR2 YYNGEE. The CDR3 spans 17 residues.

This chain joins TRBV7-9 and TRBJ1-2; D might be TRBD1 (6 bases). The germline gives CDR1 SEHNR, CDR2 FQNEAQ (reference sequence). The V end was cut by 5 bases, the J end by 8 bases, with 15 bases between. The CDR3 consists of 13 residues. CDR3 protein: CASSPPPGDGYTF. The CDR3 DNA reads as TGTGCCAGCAGCCCACCTCCAGGGGACGGCTACACCTTC.

The genes are TRBV27 and TRBJ1-4; a possible D gene is TRBD1 (6 bases). This CDR3 has 15 residues. The V gene lost 6 bases and the J gene lost 1 base, with 12 bases spanning the gap. CDR1 and CDR2 from the germline V gene are MNHEY and SMNVEV (reference sequence). The DNA for the CDR3 is TGTGCCAGCAGAGGCAACAGGGTAACTAATGAAAAACTGTTTTTT. Amino acid sequence: CASRGNRVTNEKLFF.

This chain joins TRBV7-3 and TRBJ1-1, with a tentative D call TRBD1 (5 bases). Germline values: CDR1 SGHTA, CDR2 FQGTGA. The CDR3 sequence is 14 residues long. Trimming took off 1 base at V and 7 bases at J, with 13 bases between the two ends. In DNA, the CDR3 is TGTGCCAGCAGCTTAAGTGGCGTGGGGCGTGAAGCTTTCTTT. The encoded protein is CASSLSGVGREAFF.

This clonotype was counted only a few times. V is TRBV20-1 and J is TRBJ2-7, with 10 bases that match TRBD1. CDR1 is DFQATT and CDR2 is SNEGSKA in the germline V gene (reference sequence). This CDR3 spans 17 amino acids. J lost 4 bases, V lost 0 bases, and 12 bases had no gene match. CDR3 sequence reads: CSARDWVGDRGQYEQYF. CDR3 DNA sequence: TGCAGTGCTAGAGATTGGGTAGGGGACAGGGGTCAATACGAGCAGTACTTC.

This clonotype has a count of ten or more. The rearrangement joins TRBV4-3 to TRBJ1-5; D is unclear. CDR1 LGHNA and CDR2 YSLEER come from the germline V gene. V was clipped by 5 bases and J by 0 bases, with 11 bases between them. The CDR3 extends over 15 amino acids. The CDR3 loop reads CASSSSLYSNQPQHF. CDR3 nucleotide sequence: TGCGCCAGCAGCTCGAGCCTGTATAGCAATCAGCCCCAGCATTTT.

This chain connects TRBV4-2 to TRBJ2-1; D may match TRBD1 or TRBD2 (7 bases each). CDR3 length: 15 amino acids. Germline V gene data show CDR1 as LGHNA and CDR2 as YNFKEQ. Deletions cut 4 bases from V and 9 bases from J, with 19 bases between. CDR3 nucleotide sequence: TGTGCCAGCAGCCCCCAGGGGGGGAGGGATACTGAGCAGTTCTTC. Translating gives CASSPQGGRDTEQFF.

This rearrangement joins TRBV20-1 to TRBJ2-7; no clear D gene. Trimming left V 0 bases short and J 0 bases short, with 12 bases between. Germline assignment: CDR1 DFQATT and CDR2 SNEGSKA (reference sequence). The CDR3 length is 15 residues. CDR3 in amino acids: CSAREGRTSSYEQYF. In nucleotides, the CDR3 is TGCAGTGCTAGAGAAGGAAGGACCAGCTCCTACGAGCAGTACTTC.

The chain employs TRBV7-9 and TRBJ1-2; D gene uncertain. Germline CDR1 reads SEHNR; CDR2 reads FQNEAQ (reference sequence). The V and J ends lost 5 bases and 2 bases respectively, with 12 bases between them. The CDR3 runs 14 residues. For the CDR3, the DNA is TGTGCCAGCAGCCACCGGTCCACCAACTATGGCTACACCTTC. Protein: CASSHRSTNYGYTF.

The chain couples TRBV7-8 to TRBJ2-5, with D unresolved. Per the germline V gene, CDR1 is SGHVS and CDR2 is FQNEAQ. The CDR3 runs to 16 residues. Trimming removed 1 base from V and 4 bases from J, with 16 bases in between. CDR3 residues: CASSLGRSLKRETQYF. The CDR3 DNA sequence: TGTGCCAGCAGCTTAGGGCGGAGTCTTAAAAGAGAGACCCAGTACTTC. The full variable domain, its missing parts supplied by reference TRBV7-8 and TRBJ2-5, is GAGVSQSPRYKVAKRGQDVALRCDPISGHVSLFWYQQALGQGPEFLTYFQNEAQLDKSGLPSDRFFAERPEGSVSTLKIQRTQQEDSAVYLCASSLGRSLKRETQYFGPGTRLLVL.

This clonotype has only a few counts. The rearrangement links TRBV9 to TRBJ2-1; the D gene is possibly TRBD2 (6 bases). The CDR3 has 17 amino acids. Between the trimmed V and J ends, which lost 0 bases and 2 bases, there was a span of 15 bases. The germline V gene encodes CDR1 SGDLS and CDR2 YYNGEE. DNA for the CDR3: TGTGCCAGCAGCGTAGCTACACGGGCGGGGCCCTACAATGAGCAGTTCTTC. Translating it yields CASSVATRAGPYNEQFF.

This clonotype was seen only a few times. J is TRBJ2-1 and V is TRBV29-1; TRBD1 might be the D (6 bases). The CDR3 is made up of 10 amino acids. Looked up from germline, CDR1 is SQVTM and CDR2 is ANQGSEA. Trimming took 7 bases from V and 12 from J, leaving 13 bases between them. The chain's CDR3 is CSAEQGRQFF. DNA for the CDR3: TGCAGCGCAGAACAGGGAAGGCAGTTCTTC.

With regard to this clonotype: Being one base from a much bigger clone, this may be a read error. The CDR3 loop reads CASSWDSFGLAGQFF. CDR3 coding DNA: TGCGCCAGCAGCTGGGATAGTTTTGGACTAGCGGGGCAGTTCTTC. The chain employs TRBV5-1 and TRBJ2-1, with 11 positions matching TRBD2. Losses at the gene ends were 3 bases for V and 12 bases for J; bases not matched to a gene: 11. The CDR3 sequence is 15 residues long. Germline V CDR1 and CDR2: SGHRS, YFSETQ.

This clonotype has just a few counts. The genes are TRBV20-1 and TRBJ1-2; the match to TRBD1 covers 8 bases. V shed 8 bases, J shed 5 bases, and the junction held 10 bases outside the gene matches. Germline V gene lookup returns CDR1 DFQATT and CDR2 SNEGSKA (reference sequence). This CDR3 is built from 13 residues. The CDR3 DNA follows: TGCAGTCCGGTCAAAGACAGGGGTTATGGCTACACCTTC. It translates to CSPVKDRGYGYTF.

This clonotype came up once. The CDR3 DNA reads as TGTGCCAGTAATACTATCCTAGCGGGGGAAGAGACCCAGTACTTC. This encodes CASNTILAGEETQYF. The chain is built from TRBV12-3 or TRBV12-4 and TRBJ2-5; 10 positions agree with TRBD2. The CDR3 totals 15 residues. V dropped 9 bases and J dropped 3; count of bases not matched to a gene: 10.

This sequence joins TRBV7-2 and TRBJ2-5; 13 nucleotides line up with TRBD2. The CDR3 length is 16 residues. The V gene's germline CDR1 is SGHTA and CDR2 FQGNSA. Unmatched junction bases numbered 5, after V lost 3 bases and J lost 4 bases. This CDR3 is CASSLGLAGRVETQYF. The CDR3 nucleotides are TGTGCCAGCAGCTTGGGACTAGCGGGGAGGGTAGAGACCCAGTACTTC.

This clonotype has at least ten counts. The rearrangement links TRBV5-4 to TRBJ2-3; maybe TRBD2 (5 bases). CDR3 size: 15 residues. The germline V and J ends were trimmed by 3 bases and 2 bases, with 13 bases remaining between them. Germline CDR1 and CDR2: SGHNT and YYREEE (reference sequence). The CDR3 coding sequence is TGTGCCAGCAGCTCGCGGGCCTTAGACACAGATACGCAGTATTTT. Translated: CASSSRALDTDTQYF.

The chain combines TRBV13 with TRBJ1-2; 9 bases are shared with TRBD1. The CDR3 covers 15 residues. Trimming at V came to 5 bases and at J to 0 bases, leaving 4 bases not matched to a gene. Germline CDR1 reads PRHDT; CDR2 reads FYEKMQ (reference sequence). CDR3 bases: TGTGCCAGCAGCGATGGGACAGGGACTAACTATGGCTACACCTTC. Translated: CASSDGTGTNYGYTF.

Comment on this clonotype: The junction shows a germline mismatch at one end, possibly a read error. V is TRBV7-7 and J is TRBJ2-5; 8 nucleotides match TRBD2. CDR3 length: 16 amino acids. CDR1 is SSHAT, CDR2 FNYEAQ, per germline (reference sequence). This CDR3 is CASSPSGAGGQETQYF. CDR3 nucleotides: TGTGCTAGCAGCCCCTCCGGGGCGGGGGGACAAGAGACCCAGTACTTC.

This clonotype has only a few counts. V gene TRBV7-3 combines with J gene TRBJ1-1; 9 bases map to TRBD1. This CDR3 has 13 residues. V trimming: 5 bases; J trimming: 11 bases; junction bases outside the gene matches: 9. Germline-derived CDR1 and CDR2 are SGHTA and FQGTGA. The CDR3 DNA reads TGTGCCAGCAGCCTCCGGGACAGGGATACGGCTTTCTTT. It is translated as CASSLRDRDTAFF.

A remark on this clonotype: A read error is possible here, since a much larger clone lies one base away. The gene calls are TRBV12-3 or TRBV12-4 and TRBJ2-4; D unclear. The end of the DNA aligns better with TRBJ2-5, so the J call may be wrong. There are 14 residues in the CDR3. CDR3 sequence reads: CASSRGRIQETQYF. In DNA, the CDR3 is TGTGCCAGCAGCCGAGGACGGATCCAAGAGACCCAGTACTTC.

This chain uses TRBV28 with TRBJ1-5; 7 bases line up with TRBD1. Trimming removed 6 bases from V and 0 bases from J; junction bases left unmatched: 5. CDR3 length: 15 residues. Germline CDR1 MDHEN, CDR2 SYDVKM. In DNA, the CDR3 is TGTGCCAGCAGATCGACAGGGATTAGCAATCAGCCCCAGCATTTT. Amino acids: CASRSTGISNQPQHF. Using reference TRBV28 and TRBJ1-5 for the parts outside the CDR3, the full variable domain is DVKVTQSSRYLVKRTGEKVFLECVQDMDHENMFWYRQDPGLGLRLIYFSYDVKMKEKGDIPEGYSVSREKKERFSLILESASTNQTSMYLCASRSTGISNQPQHFGDGTRLSIL.

The chain uses TRBV20-1 and TRBJ2-3; D may be TRBD1 (6 bases). Germline assignment: CDR1 DFQATT and CDR2 SNEGSKA (reference sequence). The CDR3 runs 15 residues. Between the trimmed V and J ends, which lost 3 bases and 2 bases, there was a span of 15 bases. The CDR3 region is CSARPGHRITDTQYF. CDR3 sequence (DNA): TGCAGTGCTAGGCCGGGACACCGAATCACAGATACGCAGTATTTT.

V is TRBV3-1 and J is TRBJ1-1; D remains ambiguous. V was cut by 1 base and J by 4 bases, with 7 bases left in between. CDR3 length: 13 amino acids. Germline V CDR1 and CDR2: LGHDT, YNNKEL (reference sequence). CDR3 sequence reads: CASSQVFRTEAFF. CDR3 coding DNA: TGTGCCAGCAGCCAAGTGTTTCGCACTGAAGCTTTCTTT.

This clonotype was seen a few times. V usage is TRBV10-3 and J usage is TRBJ2-5; D remains ambiguous. CDR3 size: 12 residues. Germline assignment: CDR1 ENHRY and CDR2 SYGVKD. V was trimmed by 6 bases and J by 5 bases, leaving 10 bases between them. The CDR3 is CAISGPGETQYF. The CDR3 DNA is TGTGCCATCAGCGGGCCTGGGGAGACCCAGTACTTC.

This clonotype is a singleton in its sample. The junction departs from germline at one end; a sequencing error may be responsible. This chain uses TRBV10-3 with TRBJ2-7; D assignment may be TRBD1 or TRBD2 (6 bases each). The CDR3 loop spans 17 amino acids. Germline CDR1 is ENHRY and CDR2 is SYGVKD. The CDR3 DNA is TGTGCCATCAGTGAGTTTACTAGGGGGACTGCCTCCTACGAGCGGTACTTC. It encodes CAISEFTRGTASYERYF.

The chain links TRBV7-2 to TRBJ2-1; possible D gene TRBD2, 6 bases. Germline V CDR1 and CDR2: SGHTA, FQGNSA. The length of the CDR3 is 14 residues. V shed 6 bases and J shed 8 bases, with 17 bases lying between them. CDR3 sequence (DNA): TGTGCCAGCAGGAGACTAGGGGTGTTGCATGAGCAGTTCTTC. Translating gives CASRRLGVLHEQFF.

In its sample, this clonotype was seen a few times. This chain links TRBV7-9 with TRBJ2-3, with 10 positions matching TRBD2. V shed 3 bases and J 5 bases; nucleotides not matched to a gene: 5. The germline V gene has CDR1 SEHNR and CDR2 FQNEAQ (reference sequence). The CDR3 covers 15 residues. In nucleotides, the CDR3 is TGTGCCAGCAGCTTTAATCCTAGCGGGGGAGATACGCAGTATTTT. Its translation is CASSFNPSGGDTQYF.

The chain is built from TRBV29-1 and TRBJ2-3; D is possibly TRBD1 (5 bases). This CDR3 region has 14 residues. V gave up 3 bases and J gave up 3 bases, with 13 bases separating them. The germline V gene encodes CDR1 SQVTM and CDR2 ANQGSEA. The CDR3 sequence: CSVDRVERTDTQYF. In DNA, the CDR3 is TGCAGCGTTGACAGGGTAGAAAGGACAGATACGCAGTATTTT.

Remarks on this clonotype: A clone one base away is much larger, so this may be a read error. The chain has TRBV20-1 and TRBJ2-1; tentatively, D is TRBD1 or TRBD2 (5 bases each). V was cut by 6 bases and J by 4 bases, with 16 bases left in between. Per the germline V gene, CDR1 is DFQATT and CDR2 is SNEGSKA (reference sequence). The CDR3 is made up of 14 amino acids. CDR3 coding DNA: TGCAGTGCCACAGGACGAGCGGCTTACAATGAGCAGTTCTTC. Amino acids: CSATGRAAYNEQFF.